This T cell receptor (beta chain) was captured by sequencing in a study of T cells after yellow fever vaccination. Study observations and caveats: Relatively few clonotypes were ones that appeared in both CD4 and CD8 compartments.

This clonotype showed up just once. As yet, its antigen is unknown. One junction end does not reproduce the germline sequence, and a read error may be involved. Germline V lookup: CDR1 SGDLS, CDR2 YYNGEE. CDR3 size: 15 residues. Each CDR3 protein is one row after TCRdb ran MiXCR on the 5' RACE reads. The sample includes roughly 300,000 distinct CDR3 sequences, around 7% seen only once; the top ten take around 17%. The chain links TRBV9 to TRBJ2-3; D possibly matches TRBD1 or TRBD2 (5 bases each). The TCR sequence derives from a man between 18 and 29 years old who received the YFV17D yellow fever vaccine. Sequencing used PBMCs, obtained about 49 days after the first yellow fever vaccination. CDR3 nucleotide sequence: TGTGCCATCAGCGTAGGACCCGGGGCCACAGATACGCAGTATTTT. Translated: CAISVGPGATDTQYF.